The entry below gives a single T cell receptor (beta chain) sequence along with its context. Its antigen remains unknown. Germline V lookup: CDR1 SQVTM, CDR2 ANQGSEA. J lost 6 bases, V lost 3 bases, and 12 bases had no gene match. The CDR3 is 15 amino acids. This sample was included in a study of cytomegalovirus exposure and HLA in healthy donors. Study-level findings and limits: Prior analysis indicated that the majority of TCR beta V segments exhibited productivity approximately 87% or approximately 30% of the time.

PCR employed 60 Vbeta and 13 Jbeta primers. Data came from immunoSEQ multiplex PCR; TCRdb stores just in-frame clones and leaves some out. The table shows 75,000 to 95,000 clones, with around 84% occurring only once. The chain couples TRBV29-1 to TRBJ2-7, with 9 bases matching TRBD2. The material sequenced was PBMCs. This clonotype was obtained from a man aged 18 to 35 in good health and CMV-seronegative. CDR3 sequence reads: CSVDSTGLAGFEQYF. In DNA, the CDR3 is TGCAGCGTTGACTCAACGGGCCTAGCGGGGTTCGAGCAGTACTTC.